This T cell receptor (beta chain) was identified during a study of blood T cells in healthy people across ages. It was with a sample-barcoded 5' primer and a J-beta primer mix that a second PCR of roughly 7 to 12 cycles was run. Each CDR3 protein is one row after TCRdb ran MiXCR on the 5' RACE reads. The sample lists about 640,000 distinct CDR3 sequences, under 65% occurring once. With 5 bases removed from V and 4 bases from J, the gap between germline ends came to 12 bases. The CDR3 runs 13 residues. Germline loops: CDR1 DFQATT, CDR2 SNEGSKA (reference sequence). A word on this clonotype: The antigen is not known.

A minimum of 5 micrograms of total RNA was extracted per sample. Study results and caveats: Researchers said unsorted PBMCs prevented a conclusive naive versus antigen-experienced comparison.

The material sequenced was blood. J is TRBJ1-3 and V is TRBV20-1; maybe TRBD1 (6 bases). The receptor comes from a man between 60 and 70 years old in good health. The CDR3 region is CSALQGSGNTIYF. The CDR3 DNA reads TGCAGTGCTCTACAGGGTTCGGGAAACACCATATATTTT.